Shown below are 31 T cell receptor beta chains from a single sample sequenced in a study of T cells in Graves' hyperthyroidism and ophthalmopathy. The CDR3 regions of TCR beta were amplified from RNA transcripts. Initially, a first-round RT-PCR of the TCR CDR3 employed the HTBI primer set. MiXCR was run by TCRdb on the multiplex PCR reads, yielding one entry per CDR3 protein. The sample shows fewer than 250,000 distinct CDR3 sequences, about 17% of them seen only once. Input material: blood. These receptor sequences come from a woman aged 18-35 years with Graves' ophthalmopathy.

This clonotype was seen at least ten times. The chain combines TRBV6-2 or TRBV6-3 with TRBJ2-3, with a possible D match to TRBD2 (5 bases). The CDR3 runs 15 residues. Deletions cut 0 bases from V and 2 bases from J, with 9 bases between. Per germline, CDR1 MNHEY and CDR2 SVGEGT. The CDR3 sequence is CASSYSKRPTDTQYF. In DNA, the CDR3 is TGTGCCAGCAGTTACTCGAAGCGGCCCACAGATACGCAGTATTTT.

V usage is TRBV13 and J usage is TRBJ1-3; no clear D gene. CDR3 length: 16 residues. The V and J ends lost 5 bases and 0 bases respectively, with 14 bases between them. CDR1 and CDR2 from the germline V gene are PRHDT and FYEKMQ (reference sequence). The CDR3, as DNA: TGTGCCAGCAGCCCCAGGACCGTCTACTCTGGAAACACCATATATTTT. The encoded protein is CASSPRTVYSGNTIYF. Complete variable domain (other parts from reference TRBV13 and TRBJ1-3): AAGVIQSPRHLIKEKRETATLKCYPIPRHDTVYWYQQGPGQDPQFLISFYEKMQSDKGSIPDRFSAQQFSDYHSELNMSSLELGDSALYFCASSPRTVYSGNTIYFGEGSWLTVV.

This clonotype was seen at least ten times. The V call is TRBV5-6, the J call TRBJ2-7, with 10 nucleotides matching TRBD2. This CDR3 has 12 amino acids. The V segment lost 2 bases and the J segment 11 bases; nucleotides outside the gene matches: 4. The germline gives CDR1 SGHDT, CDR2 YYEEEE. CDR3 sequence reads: CASSFSGTSEYF. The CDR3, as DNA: TGTGCCAGCAGCTTTTCCGGGACTAGCGAGTACTTC.

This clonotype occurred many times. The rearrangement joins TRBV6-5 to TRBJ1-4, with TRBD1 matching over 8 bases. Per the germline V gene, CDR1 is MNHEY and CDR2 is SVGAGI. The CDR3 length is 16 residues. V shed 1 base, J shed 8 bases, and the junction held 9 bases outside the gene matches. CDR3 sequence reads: CASSYLLTGEREKLFF. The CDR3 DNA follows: TGTGCCAGCAGTTACTTATTGACAGGGGAAAGGGAAAAACTGTTTTTT.

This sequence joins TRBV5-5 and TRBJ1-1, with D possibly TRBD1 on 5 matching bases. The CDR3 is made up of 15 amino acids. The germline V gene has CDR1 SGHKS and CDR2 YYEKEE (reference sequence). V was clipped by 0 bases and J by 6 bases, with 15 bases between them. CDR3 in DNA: TGTGCCAGCAGCTTGGGGTCGGACATCAGGGCTGAAGCTTTCTTT. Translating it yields CASSLGSDIRAEAFF.

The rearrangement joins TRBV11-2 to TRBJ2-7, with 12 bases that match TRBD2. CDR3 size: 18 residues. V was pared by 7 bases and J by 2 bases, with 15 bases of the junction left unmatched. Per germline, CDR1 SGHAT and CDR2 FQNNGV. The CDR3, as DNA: TGTGCCAGCAACCCAACGGTGAGGACTAGCGGGGCCACCTACGAGCAGTACTTC. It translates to CASNPTVRTSGATYEQYF.

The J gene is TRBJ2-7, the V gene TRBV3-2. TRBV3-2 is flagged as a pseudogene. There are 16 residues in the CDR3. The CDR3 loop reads CASSQVPTSDSYEQYF. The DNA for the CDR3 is TGTGCCAGCAGCCAAGTTCCGACTAGCGACTCCTACGAGCAGTACTTC.

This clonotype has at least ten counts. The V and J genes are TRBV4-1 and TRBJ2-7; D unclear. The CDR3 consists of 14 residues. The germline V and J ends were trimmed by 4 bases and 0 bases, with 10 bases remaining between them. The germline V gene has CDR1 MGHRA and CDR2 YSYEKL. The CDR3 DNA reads TGCGCCAGCAGCCGGGATTCCGTCTCCTACGAGCAGTACTTC. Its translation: CASSRDSVSYEQYF.

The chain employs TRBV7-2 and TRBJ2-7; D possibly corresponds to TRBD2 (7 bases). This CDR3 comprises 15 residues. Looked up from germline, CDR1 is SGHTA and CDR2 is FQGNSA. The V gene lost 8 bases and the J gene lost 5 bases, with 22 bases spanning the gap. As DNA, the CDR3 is TGTGCCAGCGGGCCAGCGGGACACGAAATCGACGAGCAGTACTTC. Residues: CASGPAGHEIDEQYF.

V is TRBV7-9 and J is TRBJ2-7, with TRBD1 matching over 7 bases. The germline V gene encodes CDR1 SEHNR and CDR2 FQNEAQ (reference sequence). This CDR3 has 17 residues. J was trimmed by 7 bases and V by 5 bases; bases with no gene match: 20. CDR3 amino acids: CASSGRTGFFSYVEQYF. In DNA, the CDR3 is TGTGCCAGCAGCGGACGGACAGGTTTTTTTTCCTACGTAGAGCAGTACTTC.

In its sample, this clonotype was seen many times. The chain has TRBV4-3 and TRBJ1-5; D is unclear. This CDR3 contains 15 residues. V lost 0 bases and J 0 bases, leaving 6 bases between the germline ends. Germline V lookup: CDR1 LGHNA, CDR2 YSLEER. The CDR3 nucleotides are TGCGCCAGCAGCCAAGACTTGGCTAGCAATCAGCCCCAGCATTTT. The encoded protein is CASSQDLASNQPQHF.

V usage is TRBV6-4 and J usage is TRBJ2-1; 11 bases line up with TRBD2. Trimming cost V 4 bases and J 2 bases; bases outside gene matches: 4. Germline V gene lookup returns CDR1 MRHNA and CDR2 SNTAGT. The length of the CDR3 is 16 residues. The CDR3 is CASSGLAGGAYNEQFF. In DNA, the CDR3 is TGTGCCAGCAGTGGGCTAGCGGGGGGTGCCTACAATGAGCAGTTCTTC.

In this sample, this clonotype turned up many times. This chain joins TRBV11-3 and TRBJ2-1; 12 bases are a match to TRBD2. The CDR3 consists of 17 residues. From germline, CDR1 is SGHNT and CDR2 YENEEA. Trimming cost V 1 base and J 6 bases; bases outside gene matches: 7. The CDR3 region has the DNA TGTGCCAGCAGCTTAGGGCTAGCGGGGGGGCGTAGCAATGAGCAGTTCTTC. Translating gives CASSLGLAGGRSNEQFF. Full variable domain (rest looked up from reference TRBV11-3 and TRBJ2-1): EAGVVQSPRYKIIEKKQPVAFWCNPISGHNTLYWYLQNLGQGPELLIRYENEEAVDDSQLPKDRFSAERLKGVDSTLKIQPAELGDSAVYLCASSLGLAGGRSNEQFFGPGTRLTVL.

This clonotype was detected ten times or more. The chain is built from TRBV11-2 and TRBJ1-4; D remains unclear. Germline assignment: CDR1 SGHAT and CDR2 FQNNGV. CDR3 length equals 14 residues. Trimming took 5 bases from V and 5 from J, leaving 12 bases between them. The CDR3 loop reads CASSANMGNEKLFF. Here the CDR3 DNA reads TGTGCCAGCAGCGCCAACATGGGAAATGAAAAACTGTTTTTT.

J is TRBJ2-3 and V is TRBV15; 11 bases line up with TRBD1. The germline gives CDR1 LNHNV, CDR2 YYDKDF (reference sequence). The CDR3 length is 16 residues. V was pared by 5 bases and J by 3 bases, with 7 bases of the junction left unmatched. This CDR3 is CATSFPGTGGTDTQYF. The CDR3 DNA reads TGTGCCACCAGCTTTCCCGGGACAGGGGGGACAGATACGCAGTATTTT. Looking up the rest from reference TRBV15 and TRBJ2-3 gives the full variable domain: DAMVIQNPRYQVTQFGKPVTLSCSQTLNHNVMYWYQQKSSQAPKLLFHYYDKDFNNEADTPDNFQSRRPNTSFCFLDIRSPGLGDTAMYLCATSFPGTGGTDTQYFGPGTRLTVL.

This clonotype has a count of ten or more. This CDR3 reads CASSSDRTSGNSYEQYF. The CDR3 DNA follows: TGTGCCAGCAGCTCAGACAGGACTAGCGGGAACTCCTACGAGCAGTACTTC. V gene TRBV7-2 combines with J gene TRBJ2-7; 12 bases are shared with TRBD2. The CDR3 loop spans 17 amino acids. V shed 4 bases, J shed 0 bases, and the junction held 7 bases outside the gene matches. From germline, CDR1 is SGHTA and CDR2 FQGNSA.

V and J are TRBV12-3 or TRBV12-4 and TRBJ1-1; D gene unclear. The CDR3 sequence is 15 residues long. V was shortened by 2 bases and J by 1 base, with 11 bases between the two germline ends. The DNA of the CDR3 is TGTGCCAGCAGTTTATTGGAGACGGGGAACACTGAAGCTTTCTTT. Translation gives CASSLLETGNTEAFF.

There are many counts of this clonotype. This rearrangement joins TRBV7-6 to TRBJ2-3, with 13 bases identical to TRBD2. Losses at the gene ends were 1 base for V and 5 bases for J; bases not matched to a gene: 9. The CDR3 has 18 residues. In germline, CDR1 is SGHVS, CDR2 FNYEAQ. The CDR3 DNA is TGTGCCAGCAGCTTAGTTGGACTAGCGGGAGTATTAGGAGATACGCAGTATTTT. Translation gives CASSLVGLAGVLGDTQYF.

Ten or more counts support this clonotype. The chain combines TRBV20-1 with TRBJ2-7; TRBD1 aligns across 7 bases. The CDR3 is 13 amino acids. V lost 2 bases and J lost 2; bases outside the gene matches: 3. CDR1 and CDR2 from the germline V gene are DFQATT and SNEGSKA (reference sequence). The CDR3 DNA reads TGCAGTGCTAGACGGGACAGCCCCTACGAGCAGTACTTC. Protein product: CSARRDSPYEQYF.

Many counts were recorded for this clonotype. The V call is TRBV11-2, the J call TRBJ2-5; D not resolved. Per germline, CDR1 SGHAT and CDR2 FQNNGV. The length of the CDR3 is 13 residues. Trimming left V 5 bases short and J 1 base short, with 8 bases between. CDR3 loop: CASSPILQETQYF. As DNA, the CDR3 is TGTGCCAGCAGCCCAATCCTCCAAGAGACCCAGTACTTC.

The CDR3 nucleotides read TGTGCCAGTAGTATTGCAGATACGCAGTATTTT. This sequence encodes CASSIADTQYF. The genes are TRBV19 and TRBJ2-3; no clear D gene. Trimming removed 3 bases at V and 4 bases at J, with 2 bases between. Per the germline V gene, CDR1 is LNHDA and CDR2 is SQIVND (reference sequence). CDR3 size: 11 residues. The entire variable domain, with the rest obtained from reference TRBV19 and TRBJ2-3, is as follows: DGGITQSPKYLFRKEGQNVTLSCEQNLNHDAMYWYRQDPGQGLRLIYYSQIVNDFQKGDIAEGYSVSREKKESFPLTVTSAQKNPTAFYLCASSIADTQYFGPGTRLTVL.

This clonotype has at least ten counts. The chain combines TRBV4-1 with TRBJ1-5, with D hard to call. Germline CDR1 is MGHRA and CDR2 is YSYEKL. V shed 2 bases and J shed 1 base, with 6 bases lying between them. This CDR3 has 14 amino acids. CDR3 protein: CASSQLTSNQPQHF. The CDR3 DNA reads TGCGCCAGCAGCCAATTAACGAGCAATCAGCCCCAGCATTTT.

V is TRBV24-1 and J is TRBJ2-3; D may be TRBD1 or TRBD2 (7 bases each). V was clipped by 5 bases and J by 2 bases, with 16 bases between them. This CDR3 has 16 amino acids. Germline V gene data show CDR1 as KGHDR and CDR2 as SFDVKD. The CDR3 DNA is TGTGCCACCAGTGCCCCAGGGGGGGGGAACACAGATACGCAGTATTTT. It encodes CATSAPGGGNTDTQYF.

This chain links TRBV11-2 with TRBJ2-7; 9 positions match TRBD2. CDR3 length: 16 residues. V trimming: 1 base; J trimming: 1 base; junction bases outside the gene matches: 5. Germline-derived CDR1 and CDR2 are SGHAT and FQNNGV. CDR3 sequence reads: CASSLASGMGSYEQYF. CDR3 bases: TGTGCCAGCAGCTTAGCTAGCGGGATGGGTTCCTACGAGCAGTACTTC.

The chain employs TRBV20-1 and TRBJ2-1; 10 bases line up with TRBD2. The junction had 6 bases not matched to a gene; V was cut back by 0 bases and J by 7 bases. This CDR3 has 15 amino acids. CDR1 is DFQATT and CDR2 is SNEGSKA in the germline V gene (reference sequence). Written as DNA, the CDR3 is TGCAGTGCTAGAGATGCCAGCGGGGGGGGAAATGAGCAGTTCTTC. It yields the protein CSARDASGGGNEQFF.

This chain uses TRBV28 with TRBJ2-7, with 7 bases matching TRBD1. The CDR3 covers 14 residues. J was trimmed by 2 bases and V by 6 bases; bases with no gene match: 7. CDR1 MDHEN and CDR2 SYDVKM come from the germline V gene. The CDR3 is CASSPQGTPYEQYF. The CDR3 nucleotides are TGTGCCAGCAGCCCACAGGGGACCCCCTACGAGCAGTACTTC.

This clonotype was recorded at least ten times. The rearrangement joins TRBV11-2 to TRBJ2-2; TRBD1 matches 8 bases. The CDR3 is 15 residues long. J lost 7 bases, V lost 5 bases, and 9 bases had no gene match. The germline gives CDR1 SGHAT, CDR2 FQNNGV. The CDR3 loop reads CASSETDRGGGELFF. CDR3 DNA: TGTGCCAGCAGCGAAACCGACAGGGGCGGCGGGGAGCTGTTTTTT.

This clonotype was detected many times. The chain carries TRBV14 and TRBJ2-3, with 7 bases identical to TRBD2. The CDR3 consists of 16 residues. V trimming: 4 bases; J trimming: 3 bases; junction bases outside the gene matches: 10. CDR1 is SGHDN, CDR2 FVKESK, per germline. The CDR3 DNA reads TGTGCCAGCAGCCGATCCGGACTAGACGGGACAGATACGCAGTATTTT. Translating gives CASSRSGLDGTDTQYF.

As DNA, the CDR3 is TGTGCCAGCAGGCAGGGGGCGATACCATACGAGCAGTACTTC. Amino acid sequence: CASRQGAIPYEQYF. The V gene is TRBV28, the J gene TRBJ2-7; 8 bases align to TRBD1. Germline loops: CDR1 MDHEN, CDR2 SYDVKM. The V and J ends lost 6 bases and 4 bases, in that order; junction bases with no gene match: 8. The length of the CDR3 is 14 residues.

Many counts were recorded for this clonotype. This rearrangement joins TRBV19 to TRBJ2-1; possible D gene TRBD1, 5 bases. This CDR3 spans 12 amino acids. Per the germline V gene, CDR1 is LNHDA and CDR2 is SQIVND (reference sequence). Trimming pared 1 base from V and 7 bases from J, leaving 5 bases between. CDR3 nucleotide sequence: TGTGCCAGTAGTATAGGGACAAATGAGCAGTTCTTC. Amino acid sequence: CASSIGTNEQFF.

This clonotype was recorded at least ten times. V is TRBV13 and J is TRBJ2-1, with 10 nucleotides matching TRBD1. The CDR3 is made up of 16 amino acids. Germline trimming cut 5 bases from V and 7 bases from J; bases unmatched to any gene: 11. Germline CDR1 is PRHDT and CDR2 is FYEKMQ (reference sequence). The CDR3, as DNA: TGTGCCAGCAGCGATTTCGCCGGGACAGGGGAAAATGAGCAGTTCTTC. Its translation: CASSDFAGTGENEQFF.